A single sample gave rise to the 2 T cell receptor beta chains below, sequenced in a study of cytomegalovirus exposure and HLA in healthy donors. The PCR had 60 Vbeta and 13 Jbeta primers. The protocol was immunoSEQ multiplex PCR, while the TCRdb copy is restricted to in-frame clones and leaves out a portion. Among some 180,000 clones, approximately 80% were seen once, and the ten largest hold 1.4%. Sequenced material: PBMCs. Receptor source: a girl aged 10 to 17 in good health and CMV-seropositive.

Only a few counts were recorded for this clone. The chain links TRBV30 to TRBJ2-2; TRBD1 is a possible D gene (5 bases). This CDR3 contains 13 residues. The V gene lost 4 bases and the J gene lost 6 bases, with 12 bases spanning the gap. Looked up from germline, CDR1 is GTSNPN and CDR2 is SVGIG (reference sequence). CDR3 DNA sequence: TGTGCCTGGAATACAGGAAATGCCGGGGAGCTGTTTTTT. This translates into CAWNTGNAGELFF.

This sequence joins TRBV6-6 and TRBJ2-7, with a possible D match to TRBD2 (6 bases). The CDR3 spans 13 residues. Trimming cost V 2 bases and J 5 bases, with 10 bases left between them. CDR1 and CDR2 (germline): MNHNY, SVGAGI (reference sequence). The CDR3 is CASSYPGVNEQYF. Here the CDR3 DNA reads TGTGCCAGCAGTTACCCGGGGGTTAACGAGCAGTACTTC.